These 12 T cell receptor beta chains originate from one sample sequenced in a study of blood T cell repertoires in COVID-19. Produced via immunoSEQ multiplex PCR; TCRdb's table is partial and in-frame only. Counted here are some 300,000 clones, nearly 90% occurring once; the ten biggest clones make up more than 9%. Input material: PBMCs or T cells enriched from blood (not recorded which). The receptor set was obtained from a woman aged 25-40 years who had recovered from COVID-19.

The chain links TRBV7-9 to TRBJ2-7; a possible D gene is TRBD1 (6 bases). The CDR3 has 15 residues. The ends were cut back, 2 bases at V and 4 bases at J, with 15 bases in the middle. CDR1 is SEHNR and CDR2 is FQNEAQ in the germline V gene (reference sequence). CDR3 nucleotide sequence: TGTGCCAGCAGCTTAACGGCAGGGGTCGTATACGAGCAGTACTTC. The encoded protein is CASSLTAGVVYEQYF. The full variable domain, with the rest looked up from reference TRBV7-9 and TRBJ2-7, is DTGVSQNPRHKITKRGQNVTFRCDPISEHNRLYWYRQTLGQGPEFLTYFQNEAQLEKSRLLSDRFSAERPKGSFSTLEIQRTEQGDSAMYLCASSLTAGVVYEQYFGPGTRLTVT.

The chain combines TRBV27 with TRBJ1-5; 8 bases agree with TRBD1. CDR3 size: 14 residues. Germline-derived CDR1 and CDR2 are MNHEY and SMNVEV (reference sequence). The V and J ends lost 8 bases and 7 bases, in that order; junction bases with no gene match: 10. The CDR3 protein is CASRTGQGKQPQHF. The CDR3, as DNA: TGTGCCAGCCGGACTGGACAGGGAAAGCAGCCCCAGCATTTT.

The CDR3 nucleotides read TGTGCCACCAGTGACGCAACGGGGACAGGGCGTACCGGGGAGCTGTTTTTT. Encoded protein: CATSDATGTGRTGELFF. The chain has TRBV24-1 and TRBJ2-2; 9 nucleotides match TRBD1. The CDR3 totals 17 residues. The trim removed 4 bases at V and 5 bases at J, leaving 10 bases unmatched. Germline CDR1 is KGHDR and CDR2 is SFDVKD.

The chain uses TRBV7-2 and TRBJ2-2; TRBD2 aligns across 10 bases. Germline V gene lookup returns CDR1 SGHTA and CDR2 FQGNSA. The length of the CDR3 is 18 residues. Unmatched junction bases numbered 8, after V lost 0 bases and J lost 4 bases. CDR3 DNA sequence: TGTGCCAGCAGCTTAGCGGTACTAGCGGGATTCTCCACCGGGGAGCTGTTTTTT. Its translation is CASSLAVLAGFSTGELFF.

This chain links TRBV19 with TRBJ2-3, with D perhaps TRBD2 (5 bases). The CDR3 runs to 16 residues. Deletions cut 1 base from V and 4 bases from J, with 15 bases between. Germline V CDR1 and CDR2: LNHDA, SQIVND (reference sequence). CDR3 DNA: TGTGCCAGTAGTATAGTAAGGAGGAGTAGGTCAGATACGCAGTATTTT. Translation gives CASSIVRRSRSDTQYF. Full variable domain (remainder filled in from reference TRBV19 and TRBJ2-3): DGGITQSPKYLFRKEGQNVTLSCEQNLNHDAMYWYRQDPGQGLRLIYYSQIVNDFQKGDIAEGYSVSREKKESFPLTVTSAQKNPTAFYLCASSIVRRSRSDTQYFGPGTRLTVL.

CDR3 protein: CASSDPGTSYRNEQFF. The CDR3 bases are TGTGCCAGCAGTGATCCCGGGACTAGCTATCGCAATGAGCAGTTCTTC. This chain joins TRBV25-1 and TRBJ2-1, with 9 bases matching TRBD2. Germline V gene data show CDR1 as MGHDK and CDR2 as SYGVNS. The CDR3 extends over 16 amino acids. The V gene end was trimmed by 3 bases and the J gene end by 6 bases; junction bases not matched to a gene: 9. Full variable domain (remainder filled in from reference TRBV25-1 and TRBJ2-1): EADIYQTPRYLVIGTGKKITLECSQTMGHDKMYWYQQDPGMELHLIHYSYGVNSTEKGDLSSESTVSRIRTEHFPLTLESARPSHTSQYLCASSDPGTSYRNEQFFGPGTRLTVL.

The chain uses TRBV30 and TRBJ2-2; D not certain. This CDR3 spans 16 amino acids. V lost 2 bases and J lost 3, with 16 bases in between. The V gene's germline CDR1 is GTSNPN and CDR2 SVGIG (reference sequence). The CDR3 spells CAWSPLAIYYTGELFF. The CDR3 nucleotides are TGTGCCTGGAGTCCCCTCGCAATTTACTACACCGGGGAGCTGTTTTTT.

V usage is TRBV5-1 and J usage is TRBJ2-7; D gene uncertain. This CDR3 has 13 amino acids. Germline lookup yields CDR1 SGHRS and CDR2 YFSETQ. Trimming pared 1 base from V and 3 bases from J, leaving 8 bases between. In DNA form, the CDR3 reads TGCGCCAGCAGCTTGCTCCAGTTCTACGAGCAGTACTTC. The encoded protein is CASSLLQFYEQYF.

CDR3 in amino acids: CASSLLAGGSPDTQYF. CDR3 in DNA: TGTGCCAGCAGTTTATTAGCGGGAGGTTCTCCAGATACGCAGTATTTT. This chain connects TRBV28 to TRBJ2-3; TRBD2 matches 10 bases. This CDR3 is 16 amino acids long. The trim removed 1 base at V and 4 bases at J, leaving 5 bases unmatched. Germline V gene lookup returns CDR1 MDHEN and CDR2 SYDVKM.

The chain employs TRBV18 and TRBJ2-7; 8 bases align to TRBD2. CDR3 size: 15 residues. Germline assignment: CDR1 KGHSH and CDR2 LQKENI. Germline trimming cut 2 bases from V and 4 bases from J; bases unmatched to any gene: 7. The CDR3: CASSPGGLGAYEQYF. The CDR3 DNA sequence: TGTGCCAGCTCACCAGGGGGACTAGGAGCGTACGAGCAGTACTTC.

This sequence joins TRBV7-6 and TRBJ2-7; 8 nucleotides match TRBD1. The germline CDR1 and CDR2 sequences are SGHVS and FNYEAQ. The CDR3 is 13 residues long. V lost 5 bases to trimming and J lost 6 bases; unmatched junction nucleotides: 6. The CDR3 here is CASSETGAGEQYF. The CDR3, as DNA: TGTGCCAGCAGCGAGACAGGGGCCGGCGAGCAGTACTTC.

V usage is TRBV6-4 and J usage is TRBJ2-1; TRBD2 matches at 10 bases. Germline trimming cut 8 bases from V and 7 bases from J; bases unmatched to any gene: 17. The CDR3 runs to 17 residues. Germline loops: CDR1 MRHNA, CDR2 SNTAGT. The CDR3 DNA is TGTGCCAGCTCCTTTTCTAGCGGGAGCCACGACAGAAATGAGCAGTTCTTC. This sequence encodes CASSFSSGSHDRNEQFF.